This is a list of T cell receptor beta chains from one sample in a study of blood T cell repertoires in COVID-19. The table came from immunoSEQ multiplex PCR; TCRdb's copy has only in-frame clones and leaves some out. The sample has more than 40,000 clones, approximately 87% seen once. The source material was peripheral blood. All receptors come from a human donor in a cohort sampled during active COVID-19. The CDR3 runs from the conserved cysteine through the conserved F or W. Fields, in order: D gene, J gene, V gene, clone size, CDR3 DNA, CDR3 protein. D genes are given only for firm matches. Clone size is not always given. Where it is, it says once, few, many or a class for expanded clones.

D: -; J: TRBJ2-5; V: TRBV18; size: -; DNA: TGTGCCAGCTCACCAACAGGTATCCAAGAGACCCAGTACTTC; CDR3: CASSPTGIQETQYF
D: -; J: TRBJ2-4; V: TRBV6-2/TRBV6-3; size: -; DNA: TGTGCCAGCAGTCCAATACAGGGATTAGCCAAAAACATTCAGTACTTC; CDR3: CASSPIQGLAKNIQYF
D: -; J: TRBJ2-1; V: TRBV7-2; size: -; DNA: TGTGCCAGCAGCTTATTCGGGGGGCAGTTCTTC; CDR3: CASSLFGGQFF
D: -; J: TRBJ1-1; V: TRBV5-6; size: -; DNA: TGTGCCAGCAGCCCCTGGCGCGGGGGCGCCGGGACTGAAGCTTTCTTT; CDR3: CASSPWRGGAGTEAFF
D: TRBD1; J: TRBJ1-1; V: TRBV18; size: -; DNA: TGTGCCAGCTCACCTCTGGGACAGGAAGCTTTCTTT; CDR3: CASSPLGQEAFF
D: -; J: TRBJ2-7; V: TRBV6-5; size: -; DNA: TGTGCCAGCATAAAGGAGGGGTGGGCCTCCTACGAGCAGTACTTC; CDR3: CASIKEGWASYEQYF
D: -; J: TRBJ2-7; V: TRBV7-2; size: -; DNA: TGTGCCAGCAGCCTCAGGGGTTACTTCTACGAGCAGTACTTC; CDR3: CASSLRGYFYEQYF
D: -; J: TRBJ2-6; V: TRBV5-1; size: -; DNA: TGCGCCAGCAGCTCCTACTCTGGGGCCAACGTCCTGACTTTC; CDR3: CASSSYSGANVLTF
D: -; J: TRBJ2-2; V: TRBV9; size: -; DNA: TGTGCCAGCACCCGGACAGTAAACACCGGGGAGCTGTTTTTT; CDR3: CASTRTVNTGELFF
D: TRBD2; J: TRBJ2-5; V: TRBV6-1; size: few; DNA: TGTGCCAGCAGTGAAGAGGTTAGCGGGGGTCGGGAGACCCAGTACTTC; CDR3: CASSEEVSGGRETQYF
D: TRBD2; J: TRBJ2-5; V: TRBV7-6; size: -; DNA: TGTGCCAGCAGCGTTAGCGGGGCAGAGACCCAGTACTTC; CDR3: CASSVSGAETQYF
D: TRBD1; J: TRBJ2-7; V: TRBV30; size: -; DNA: TGTGCCTGGAGTGTACTCCTTTCAGGGGGCAACGAGCAGTACTTC; CDR3: CAWSVLLSGGNEQYF
D: TRBD1; J: TRBJ1-1; V: TRBV28; size: -; DNA: TGTGCCAGCAGTTTATTCAGGGGGCGGTGGAACACTGAAGCTTTCTTT; CDR3: CASSLFRGRWNTEAFF
D: -; J: TRBJ2-7; V: TRBV29-1; size: -; DNA: TGCAGCGTATCCAGGTCCTACGAGCAGTACTTC; CDR3: CSVSRSYEQYF
D: -; J: TRBJ2-7; V: TRBV27; size: once; DNA: TGTGCCAGCGGGGACTTCTACGAGCAGTACTTC; CDR3: CASGDFYEQYF
D: TRBD1; J: TRBJ1-2; V: TRBV9; size: -; DNA: TGTGCCAGCAGCGTAGCTGCACAGGGGAATGGCTACACCTTC; CDR3: CASSVAAQGNGYTF
D: TRBD1; J: TRBJ1-1; V: TRBV7-9; size: -; DNA: TGTGCCAGCAGCCCCCAGGGGGTCACTGAAGCTTTCTTT; CDR3: CASSPQGVTEAFF
D: TRBD1; J: TRBJ2-6; V: TRBV7-3; size: -; DNA: TGTGCCAGCTCATACAGGGGATCTGGGGCCAACGTCCTGACTTTC; CDR3: CASSYRGSGANVLTF
D: -; J: TRBJ1-1; V: TRBV6-1; size: -; DNA: TGTGCCAGCAGTGAAAGGCGGGCCCCCACTGAAGCTTTCTTT; CDR3: CASSERRAPTEAFF
D: -; J: TRBJ2-7; V: TRBV30; size: once; DNA: TGTGCCTGGAGTCCCAGGGGTAGGGACGAGCAGTACTTC; CDR3: CAWSPRGRDEQYF
D: -; J: TRBJ1-2; V: TRBV18; size: -; DNA: TGTGCCAGCTCACCACCCGGGGGGCCCGGCTATGGCTACACCTTC; CDR3: CASSPPGGPGYGYTF
D: TRBD1; J: TRBJ1-2; V: TRBV18; size: -; DNA: TGTGCCAGCTCACCAGGACAGGGGGAGATTCTAGGTGGCTACACCTTC; CDR3: CASSPGQGEILGGYTF
D: -; J: TRBJ2-5; V: TRBV5-4; size: -; DNA: TGTGCCAGCCGAAGCGGAGTTGGGGAGACCCAGTACTTC; CDR3: CASRSGVGETQYF
D: TRBD1; J: TRBJ2-5; V: TRBV30; size: -; DNA: TGTGCCTGGACCGCCCGACAGGGCCGGGAGACCCAGTACTTC; CDR3: CAWTARQGRETQYF
D: TRBD2; J: TRBJ2-3; V: TRBV9; size: -; DNA: TGTGCCAGCAGCGTAGGTCTAGCGGGGATGACAGATACGCAGTATTTT; CDR3: CASSVGLAGMTDTQYF
D: -; J: TRBJ1-5; V: TRBV21-1; size: -; DNA: TGTGCCAGCAGCAAAGCTCTCCGCGTTCCCAGGAGCAATCAGCCCCAGCATTTT; CDR3: CASSKALRVPRSNQPQHF
D: -; J: TRBJ1-2; V: TRBV6-5; size: -; DNA: TGTGCTACCCGGGACACGGGCGGTGTGGGTGGCTACACCTTC; CDR3: CATRDTGGVGGYTF
D: TRBD1; J: TRBJ2-7; V: TRBV2; size: few; DNA: TGTGCCAGCAGTCCCCCGAGGGACAGGGGTGCCGAGCAGTACTTC; CDR3: CASSPPRDRGAEQYF
D: TRBD2; J: TRBJ2-1; V: TRBV4-1; size: -; DNA: TGCGCCAGCAAGGGTTTAACGGAGGGAGGGTCCTACAATGAGCAGTTCTTC; CDR3: CASKGLTEGGSYNEQFF
D: TRBD1; J: TRBJ2-7; V: TRBV4-2; size: -; DNA: TGTGCCAGCAGCGAAAGGCCGACAGGGACCTCCTACGAGCAGTACTTC; CDR3: CASSERPTGTSYEQYF
D: -; J: TRBJ1-1; V: TRBV4-1; size: -; DNA: TGCGCCAGCAGCCAAGCGGTAGTCAGAGGGAACACTGAAGCTTTCTTT; CDR3: CASSQAVVRGNTEAFF
D: TRBD1; J: TRBJ1-4; V: TRBV19; size: once; DNA: TGTGCCACCCACGGGGGGACGCGACAGGGGTATGAAAAACTGTTTTTT; CDR3: CATHGGTRQGYEKLFF
D: TRBD2; J: TRBJ2-7; V: TRBV27; size: -; DNA: TGTGCCAGCAGTTTGGGAGCAGCGGGGTACGAGCAGTACTTC; CDR3: CASSLGAAGYEQYF
D: TRBD2; J: TRBJ2-1; V: TRBV9; size: -; DNA: TGTGCCAGCAGCGCGGGACTAGGTATCGGGAATGAGCAGTTCTTC; CDR3: CASSAGLGIGNEQFF
D: TRBD2; J: TRBJ2-7; V: TRBV7-2; size: -; DNA: TGTGCCAGCAGCTTAAGCGGGGGGAACGAGCAGTACTTC; CDR3: CASSLSGGNEQYF
D: -; J: TRBJ2-7; V: TRBV2; size: once; DNA: TGTGCCAGCATTTTAACGGGACTCTACTACGAGCAGTACTTC; CDR3: CASILTGLYYEQYF
D: -; J: TRBJ2-7; V: TRBV19; size: -; DNA: TGTGCCAGTAGTAAACAGGTCCTTCCAACCTACGAGCAGTACTTC; CDR3: CASSKQVLPTYEQYF
D: TRBD2; J: TRBJ2-3; V: TRBV6-6; size: -; DNA: TGTGCCAGCAGGTCTAGCGGTGAGACAGATACGCAGTATTTT; CDR3: CASRSSGETDTQYF
D: TRBD1; J: TRBJ1-2; V: TRBV6-2/TRBV6-3; size: -; DNA: TGTGCCAGCAGTTACTCGGCTAACAGGGGCAACTATGGCTACACCTTC; CDR3: CASSYSANRGNYGYTF
D: TRBD1; J: TRBJ2-7; V: TRBV2; size: -; DNA: TGTGCCAGCAGTAGACCGGGACAGGGTCGCCACGAGCAGTACTTC; CDR3: CASSRPGQGRHEQYF
D: -; J: TRBJ2-6; V: TRBV6-2/TRBV6-3; size: -; DNA: TGTGCCAGCAGCCTCGGGTCGTTGGGGGCCAACGTCCTGACTTTC; CDR3: CASSLGSLGANVLTF
D: -; J: TRBJ2-7; V: TRBV11-1; size: -; DNA: TGTGCCAGCAGCTTAGGTCGAGGTCTCGAGCAGTACTTC; CDR3: CASSLGRGLEQYF
D: -; J: TRBJ1-2; V: TRBV19; size: -; DNA: TGTGCCAGTAGTATAGAAGGGGTCCGTGGCTACACCTTC; CDR3: CASSIEGVRGYTF
D: -; J: TRBJ2-7; V: TRBV18; size: -; DNA: TGTGCCAGCTCACCAGACGGGACCTACGAGCAGTACTTC; CDR3: CASSPDGTYEQYF
D: TRBD1; J: TRBJ2-1; V: TRBV4-1; size: -; DNA: TGCGCCAGCAGCCAAATGGGACAGGGGGTATACAATGAGCAGTTCTTC; CDR3: CASSQMGQGVYNEQFF
D: -; J: TRBJ1-1; V: TRBV2; size: -; DNA: TGTGCCAGCAGTGAAGGGGGGGGCACTGAAGCTTTCTTT; CDR3: CASSEGGGTEAFF